The subject of this entry is one T cell receptor (beta chain). Its antigen is not identified. The data were obtained in a study of cytomegalovirus exposure and HLA in healthy donors. PCR involved 60 Vbeta and 13 Jbeta primers. Using immunoSEQ multiplex PCR, the repertoire was profiled, and TCRdb retains in-frame clones only, with some absent. The table has tens of thousands of clones, around three fifths seen once. General study results and limits: Association of a missense DCLRE1C variant with TCR beta V- and J-gene trimming was reported in a later analysis. Apart from CMV serostatus, no immune exposure information was available. A highly shared variant cluster was judged a likely technical artifact. Looking again later, the authors saw that most CMV-associated TCR beta chains seemed HLA-restricted.

This TCR was recovered from a man aged 50 to 59 in good health and CMV-seropositive. What was sequenced was PBMCs.

The CDR3 DNA follows: TGTGCCAGCAGCCGGACAGGGTTTAGCACAGATACGCAGTATTTT. It codes for CASSRTGFSTDTQYF. The chain carries TRBV5-4 and TRBJ2-3, with 8 bases matching TRBD1. Germline V gene lookup returns CDR1 SGHNT and CDR2 YYREEE (reference sequence). This CDR3 spans 15 amino acids. The J segment lost 0 bases and the V segment lost 4 bases, leaving 4 bases of the junction unmatched.